This is a list of T cell receptor beta chains from one sample in a study of shared clonotypes between healthy human individuals. TCRdb keeps only in-frame clones here, not all; method: immunoSEQ multiplex PCR. The table includes approximately 600,000 clones, about 95% detected once. Material: naive CD8+ T cells sorted from blood. The receptors stem from a woman younger than 45 in good health. Both conserved end residues are part of each CDR3. Each record gives: CDR3 length, D gene, V gene, J gene, clone size, CDR3 protein, CDR3 DNA. The D gene is left open where the match is weak. Not all rows give a size; the values are once, few, many and, for expanded clones, a class.

length: 14
D: .
V: TRBV9
J: TRBJ2-1
size: .
CDR3: CASSSWGVYNEQFF
DNA: TGTGCCAGCAGCTCGTGGGGGGTCTACAATGAGCAGTTCTTC

length: 16
D: .
V: TRBV28
J: TRBJ1-2
size: once
CDR3: CASSYHTTGPNYGYTF
DNA: TGTGCCAGCAGTTACCATACGACAGGACCTAACTATGGCTACACCTTC

length: 15
D: TRBD1
V: TRBV7-9
J: TRBJ2-7
size: .
CDR3: CASSDRDSGSYEQYF
DNA: TGTGCCAGCAGTGACAGGGACAGCGGCTCCTACGAGCAGTACTTC

length: 17
D: .
V: TRBV2
J: TRBJ1-2
size: .
CDR3: CASSEALGTEGDYGYTF
DNA: TGTGCCAGCAGTGAAGCGCTTGGTACGGAGGGGGACTATGGCTACACCTTC

length: 14
D: .
V: TRBV9
J: TRBJ2-3
size: .
CDR3: CAGARGSSTDTQYF
DNA: TGTGCCGGGGCTCGGGGCTCCAGCACAGATACGCAGTATTTT

length: 14
D: TRBD1
V: TRBV5-6
J: TRBJ1-1
size: .
CDR3: CASSWDRESTEAFF
DNA: TGTGCCAGCAGCTGGGACAGGGAAAGCACTGAAGCTTTCTTT

length: 10
D: .
V: TRBV20-1
J: TRBJ2-1
size: .
CDR3: CSASRYEQFF
DNA: TGCAGTGCTAGCAGATATGAGCAGTTCTTC

length: 12
D: .
V: TRBV27
J: TRBJ1-1
size: .
CDR3: CASREGGLKAFF
DNA: TGTGCCAGCAGGGAGGGGGGGCTGAAAGCTTTCTTT

length: 14
D: .
V: TRBV5-1
J: TRBJ1-5
size: .
CDR3: CASSLEGGNQPQHF
DNA: TGCGCCAGCAGCTTGGAAGGCGGGAATCAGCCCCAGCATTTT

length: 13
D: .
V: TRBV14
J: TRBJ1-1
size: .
CDR3: CASQDQGNTEAFF
DNA: TGTGCCAGTCAAGATCAGGGGAACACTGAAGCTTTCTTT

length: 16
D: .
V: TRBV29-1
J: TRBJ1-1
size: .
CDR3: CSVATMGQAMNTEAFF
DNA: TGCAGCGTCGCGACTATGGGACAAGCCATGAACACTGAAGCTTTCTTT

length: 14
D: .
V: TRBV4-1
J: TRBJ2-1
size: .
CDR3: CASSQDAQGPEQFF
DNA: TGCGCCAGCAGCCAAGATGCCCAGGGGCCTGAGCAGTTCTTC

length: 14
D: .
V: TRBV21-1
J: TRBJ2-7
size: .
CDR3: CASSNSAGVYEQYF
DNA: TGTGCCAGCAGCAACTCTGCGGGCGTCTACGAGCAGTACTTC

length: 13
D: .
V: TRBV6-5
J: TRBJ2-1
size: .
CDR3: CASSYSRINEQFF
DNA: TGTGCCAGCAGTTACTCACGTATAAATGAGCAGTTCTTC

length: 16
D: TRBD2
V: TRBV7-9
J: TRBJ2-1
size: once
CDR3: CASSPHSGAMGNEQFF
DNA: TGTGCCAGCAGCCCACATAGCGGGGCCATGGGTAATGAGCAGTTCTTC

length: 13
D: .
V: TRBV5-1
J: TRBJ2-1
size: .
CDR3: CASSYGGGNEQFF
DNA: TGCGCCAGCAGCTACGGCGGCGGCAATGAGCAGTTCTTC

length: 14
D: .
V: TRBV5-1
J: TRBJ2-2
size: .
CDR3: CASSLDRNTGELFF
DNA: TGCGCCAGCAGCTTGGACAGAAACACCGGGGAGCTGTTTTTT

length: 12
D: .
V: TRBV5-4
J: TRBJ2-7
size: .
CDR3: CASSYGEWKQYF
DNA: TGTGCCAGCAGCTACGGGGAGTGGAAGCAGTACTTC

length: 13
D: .
V: TRBV9
J: TRBJ2-3
size: .
CDR3: CASEEGGTDTQYF
DNA: TGTGCCAGCGAGGAGGGAGGCACAGATACGCAGTATTTT

length: 14
D: TRBD1
V: TRBV14
J: TRBJ1-1
size: .
CDR3: CASSQTGGDTEAFF
DNA: TGTGCCAGCAGCCAAACAGGGGGGGACACTGAAGCTTTCTTT

length: 9
D: .
V: TRBV19
J: TRBJ2-5
size: .
CDR3: CAKQETQYF
DNA: TGTGCCAAACAAGAGACCCAGTACTTC

length: 14
D: TRBD2
V: TRBV6-5
J: TRBJ2-7
size: .
CDR3: CASSYASGAYEQYF
DNA: TGTGCCAGCAGTTATGCTAGCGGGGCCTACGAGCAGTACTTC

length: 14
D: .
V: TRBV11-3
J: TRBJ2-7
size: once
CDR3: CASSLARGLYEQYF
DNA: TGTGCCAGCAGCTTAGCGCGGGGGCTCTACGAGCAGTACTTC

length: 16
D: TRBD2
V: TRBV27
J: TRBJ2-1
size: .
CDR3: CASSLSGTSSYNEQFF
DNA: TGTGCCAGCAGTTTAAGCGGGACGAGCTCCTACAATGAGCAGTTCTTC

length: 18
D: TRBD2
V: TRBV7-9
J: TRBJ2-7
size: .
CDR3: CASSIGLAGGASSYEQYF
DNA: TGTGCCAGCAGCATCGGACTAGCGGGAGGTGCGAGCTCCTACGAGCAGTACTTC

length: 11
D: .
V: TRBV5-4
J: TRBJ1-1
size: few
CDR3: CASSLGPEAFF
DNA: TGTGCCAGCAGCTTGGGCCCTGAAGCTTTCTTT

length: 14
D: TRBD2
V: TRBV19
J: TRBJ2-7
size: .
CDR3: CASSLGEGTHEQYF
DNA: TGTGCCAGTAGCCTCGGGGAGGGAACCCACGAGCAGTACTTC

length: 14
D: TRBD2
V: TRBV28
J: TRBJ2-7
size: .
CDR3: CASRLAGESHEQYF
DNA: TGTGCCAGCAGGCTAGCGGGAGAGTCCCACGAGCAGTACTTC

length: 13
D: TRBD1
V: TRBV29-1
J: TRBJ2-7
size: .
CDR3: CSVAYRGSYEQYF
DNA: TGCAGCGTTGCTTACAGGGGGTCCTACGAGCAGTACTTC

length: 18
D: .
V: TRBV11-2
J: TRBJ2-2
size: .
CDR3: CASSPPPVGGHRGGELFF
DNA: TGTGCCAGCAGCCCACCCCCCGTCGGGGGGCACCGCGGCGGGGAGCTGTTTTTT

length: 15
D: .
V: TRBV7-6
J: TRBJ1-4
size: few
CDR3: CASSLGPGSNEKLFF
DNA: TGTGCCAGCAGCTTAGGCCCGGGTTCAAATGAAAAACTGTTTTTT

length: 13
D: .
V: TRBV6-5
J: TRBJ2-7
size: .
CDR3: CASRGSNRYEQYF
DNA: TGTGCCAGCAGAGGCAGCAACAGGTACGAGCAGTACTTC

length: 11
D: .
V: TRBV29-1
J: TRBJ2-1
size: .
CDR3: CSSRGGNEQFF
DNA: TGCAGCTCACGTGGGGGCAATGAGCAGTTCTTC

length: 21
D: TRBD2
V: TRBV29-1
J: TRBJ2-1
size: .
CDR3: CSAYIPRTSGRKIVVKPSWFF
DNA: TGCAGCGCTTATATACCGAGGACTAGCGGGAGGAAGATTGTGGTCAAGCCCTCTTGGTTCTTC

length: 15
D: TRBD1
V: TRBV5-4
J: TRBJ2-7
size: .
CDR3: CASSHGQDHPFEQYF
DNA: TGTGCCAGCAGTCACGGACAGGACCATCCCTTCGAGCAGTACTTC

length: 13
D: .
V: TRBV12-1
J: TRBJ1-2
size: .
CDR3: CASSLRQGYGYTF
DNA: TGTGCCAGCAGCTTGAGACAGGGCTATGGCTACACCTTC